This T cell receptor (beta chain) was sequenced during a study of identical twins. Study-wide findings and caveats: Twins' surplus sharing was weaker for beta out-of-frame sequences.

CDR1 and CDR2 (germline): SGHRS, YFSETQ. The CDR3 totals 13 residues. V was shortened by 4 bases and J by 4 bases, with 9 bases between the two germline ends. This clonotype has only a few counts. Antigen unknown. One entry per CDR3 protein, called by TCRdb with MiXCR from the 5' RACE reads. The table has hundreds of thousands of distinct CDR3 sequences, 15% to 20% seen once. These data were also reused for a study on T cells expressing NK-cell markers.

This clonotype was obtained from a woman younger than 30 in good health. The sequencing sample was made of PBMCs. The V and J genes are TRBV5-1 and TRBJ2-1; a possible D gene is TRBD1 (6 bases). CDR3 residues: CASSARGYNEQFF. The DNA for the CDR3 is TGCGCCAGCAGCGCCAGGGGATACAATGAGCAGTTCTTC.